This passage covers 25 T cell receptor beta chains from one sample sequenced in a study of shared clonotypes between healthy human individuals (TCRdb year 2020). Library generation was performed with the immunoSEQ multiplex PCR assay. TCRdb carries this immuneACCESS record with in-frame sequences only. Its versions omit some clonotypes, under half of them owing to an unresolved V gene in the studies checked, with the rest unexplained. Across this sample there are roughly 1.4 million clones, with approximately 98.5% seen only once. The ten largest make up about 0.35% of the sample. Source material: naive CD4+ T cells sorted from blood. Sample cell subset or site, as interpreted from the label and publication: CD45RA+ positively selected. The receptor set was obtained from a man aged 25-45 years in good health.

The V and J genes are TRBV5-6 and TRBJ2-7, with 9 bases aligning to TRBD1. Germline loops: CDR1 SGHDT, CDR2 YYEEEE. The V gene end was trimmed by 4 bases and the J gene end by 5 bases; junction bases not matched to a gene: 10. The CDR3 is made up of 15 amino acids. The CDR3: CASSDMGQGGNEQYF. For the CDR3, the DNA is TGTGCCAGCAGCGACATGGGACAGGGTGGCAACGAGCAGTACTTC.

With respect to this clone: The sample has other DNA sequences that encode this CDR3 too. The chain uses TRBV20-1 and TRBJ1-1, with unresolved D. CDR3 size: 11 residues. Germline V gives CDR1 DFQATT, CDR2 SNEGSKA (reference sequence). V gave up 3 bases and J gave up 7 bases, with 9 bases separating them. The CDR3 DNA follows: TGCAGTGCTAGGGACGGCTTTGAAGCTTTCTTT. The encoded protein is CSARDGFEAFF.

J is TRBJ1-3 and V is TRBV10-2; D ambiguous. The germline V gene encodes CDR1 WSHSY and CDR2 SAAADI. The CDR3 is 13 residues long. V gave up 7 bases and J gave up 0 bases, with 7 bases separating them. The chain's CDR3 is CASTLGSGNTIYF. CDR3 coding DNA: TGCGCCAGCACTCTCGGCTCTGGAAACACCATATATTTT.

The chain uses TRBV5-6 and TRBJ2-4; 8 bases map to TRBD1. CDR3 length equals 13 residues. Germline V gene data show CDR1 as SGHDT and CDR2 as YYEEEE. The trim removed 4 bases at V and 9 bases at J, leaving 6 bases unmatched. CDR3 amino acids: CASSPTGVGIQYF. For the CDR3, the DNA is TGTGCCAGCAGCCCGACAGGGGTCGGCATTCAGTACTTC.

This rearrangement joins TRBV5-1 to TRBJ1-1; the D is unclear. The CDR3 is 11 amino acids. The V end was cut by 0 bases, the J end by 10 bases, with 7 bases between. The germline CDR1 and CDR2 sequences are SGHRS and YFSETQ. The CDR3 region is CASSLGGSAFF. Here the CDR3 DNA reads TGCGCCAGCAGCTTGGGGGGTTCAGCTTTCTTT.

The rearrangement uses TRBV6-1 and TRBJ2-7; D ambiguous. This CDR3 has 15 amino acids. Germline V lookup: CDR1 MNHNS, CDR2 SASEGT. V lost 1 base and J lost 3, with 13 bases in between. CDR3 residues: CASSEVSRTLYEQYF. The CDR3 DNA reads TGTGCCAGCAGTGAAGTAAGTCGGACCCTCTACGAGCAGTACTTC.

This clone was recorded once. The chain carries TRBV5-1 and TRBJ2-1, with D perhaps being TRBD1 or TRBD2 (5 bases each). CDR1 is SGHRS and CDR2 is YFSETQ in the germline V gene. The V end lost 4 bases, the J end lost 4 bases, and 21 bases lay between the germline ends. The CDR3 is 17 amino acids. The CDR3 DNA follows: TGCGCCAGCAGCCTCCGGGGCTCACGGTTAATATACAATGAGCAGTTCTTC. This encodes CASSLRGSRLIYNEQFF.

The genes are TRBV28 and TRBJ2-2, with 8 bases fitting TRBD1. V was clipped by 4 bases and J by 6 bases; unmatched bases: 10. In germline, CDR1 is MDHEN, CDR2 SYDVKM. The CDR3 spans 16 residues. The CDR3 loop reads CASSSPGQGPPGELFF. For the CDR3, the DNA is TGTGCCAGCAGTTCCCCCGGACAGGGCCCCCCCGGGGAGCTGTTTTTT.

The chain is built from TRBV10-3 and TRBJ1-2, with 7 positions matching TRBD1. V lost 5 bases and J lost 2; bases outside the gene matches: 8. The CDR3 consists of 15 residues. Germline CDR1 and CDR2: ENHRY and SYGVKD. The CDR3 loop reads CAISPTGQMNYGYTF. CDR3 DNA sequence: TGTGCCATCAGTCCAACGGGACAGATGAACTATGGCTACACCTTC.

This clone was counted once. This sequence joins TRBV7-3 and TRBJ2-3, with TRBD2 matching over 7 bases. CDR1 is SGHTA and CDR2 is FQGTGA in the germline V gene. CDR3 length: 14 amino acids. Trimming at V came to 2 bases and at J to 5 bases, leaving 4 bases not matched to a gene. The CDR3 DNA follows: TGTGCCAGCAGCTTAGCGGGAGCTGAAGATACGCAGTATTTT. Translation gives CASSLAGAEDTQYF.

The chain recombines TRBV11-1 with TRBJ2-7; the D call may be TRBD1 or TRBD2 (6 bases each). Germline loops: CDR1 SGHAT, CDR2 FQDESV (reference sequence). CDR3 length: 15 amino acids. Trimming took 3 bases from V and 3 from J, leaving 15 bases between them. The CDR3 bases are TGTGCCAGCAGCTTGACCAGACAGGACTACTACGAGCAGTACTTC. Its translation: CASSLTRQDYYEQYF.

This chain links TRBV10-3 with TRBJ1-3; D perhaps matches TRBD1 (6 bases). CDR1 is ENHRY and CDR2 is SYGVKD in the germline V gene. This CDR3 has 16 residues. The V and J ends lost 0 bases and 2 bases respectively, with 11 bases between them. The CDR3 sequence: CAISESAGVAGNTIYF. Here the CDR3 DNA reads TGTGCCATCAGTGAGTCTGCAGGGGTCGCTGGAAACACCATATATTTT.

The DNA for the CDR3 is TGTGCCAGCAGCTTTCGGGAGGGAGGTGCTTCGGGGAATGAGCAGTTCTTC. Its protein product is CASSFREGGASGNEQFF. The chain links TRBV9 to TRBJ2-1; 8 bases are shared with TRBD2. The CDR3 spans 17 residues. The ends lost 4 bases at V and 7 bases at J; junction bases unmatched: 16. Germline V gene lookup returns CDR1 SGDLS and CDR2 YYNGEE.

A word on this clone: Sequence at one end of the junction differs from germline and may be a read error. The chain employs TRBV5-8 and TRBJ1-5; D gene ambiguous. The germline V gene encodes CDR1 SGHTS and CDR2 YDEGEE. The CDR3 totals 16 residues. In DNA, the CDR3 is TGTGCCAGCAGCTTGGTGGCAGCCCCACGCAACCAGCCCCAGCATTTT. This gives the protein CASSLVAAPRNQPQHF.

The chain joins TRBV29-1 to TRBJ1-2, with D hard to call. The CDR3 runs to 13 residues. The germline gives CDR1 SQVTM, CDR2 ANQGSEA. Trimming removed 6 bases from V and 1 base from J, with 12 bases in between. The CDR3 loop reads CSVRPQINYGYTF. DNA for the CDR3: TGCAGCGTGAGGCCCCAGATTAACTATGGCTACACCTTC.

This chain uses TRBV27 with TRBJ2-1, with D perhaps assigned TRBD1 or TRBD2 (5 bases each). The germline V and J ends were trimmed by 9 bases and 7 bases, with 22 bases remaining between them. There are 15 residues in the CDR3. The germline V gene has CDR1 MNHEY and CDR2 SMNVEV (reference sequence). This chain's CDR3 is CASPRGTANVNEQFF. In DNA, the CDR3 is TGTGCCAGTCCTCGTGGGACGGCCAATGTGAATGAGCAGTTCTTC.

V gene TRBV5-1 combines with J gene TRBJ2-2; a weak D match, TRBD2 (5 bases). This CDR3 has 20 amino acids. Germline CDR1 SGHRS, CDR2 YFSETQ. V was shortened by 0 bases and J by 0 bases, with 21 bases between the two germline ends. CDR3: CASSLDGGPPRRANTGELFF. For the CDR3, the DNA is TGCGCCAGCAGCTTGGACGGAGGACCTCCGAGACGGGCGAACACCGGGGAGCTGTTTTTT. The variable domain in full, completed from reference TRBV5-1 and TRBJ2-2, reads KAGVTQTPRYLIKTRGQQVTLSCSPISGHRSVSWYQQTPGQGLQFLFEYFSETQRNKGNFPGRFSGRQFSNSRSEMNVSTLELGDSALYLCASSLDGGPPRRANTGELFFGEGSRLTVL.

The V gene is TRBV29-1, the J gene TRBJ2-1; no definite D call. This CDR3 comprises 12 residues. Germline V gene sequence: CDR1 SQVTM, CDR2 ANQGSEA. V lost 5 bases to trimming and J lost 8 bases, with 13 bases between them. The CDR3 DNA reads as TGCAGCGTTATTAAAAGGTGGGATGAGCAGTTCTTC. This codes for CSVIKRWDEQFF.

This clone occurred once. J is TRBJ2-3 and V is TRBV28, with D perhaps given as TRBD1 or TRBD2 (5 bases each). Germline CDR1 is MDHEN and CDR2 is SYDVKM. Deletions cut 4 bases from V and 2 bases from J, with 16 bases between. CDR3 length: 16 amino acids. CDR3 region: CASSSFEGGTTDTQYF. The CDR3 DNA is TGTGCCAGCAGTTCGTTCGAAGGTGGGACCACAGATACGCAGTATTTT. The whole variable domain, remainder taken from reference TRBV28 and TRBJ2-3, is DVKVTQSSRYLVKRTGEKVFLECVQDMDHENMFWYRQDPGLGLRLIYFSYDVKMKEKGDIPEGYSVSREKKERFSLILESASTNQTSMYLCASSSFEGGTTDTQYFGPGTRLTVL.

The chain is built from TRBV7-3 and TRBJ2-1; weak D call: TRBD1 (6 bases). Germline CDR1 is SGHTA and CDR2 is FQGTGA. The CDR3 runs to 16 residues. The V end was cut by 2 bases, the J end by 6 bases, with 17 bases between. The chain's CDR3 is CASSLSGGQIPNEQFF. CDR3 nucleotides: TGTGCCAGCAGCTTATCGGGTGGACAGATCCCCAATGAGCAGTTCTTC.

The chain joins TRBV28 to TRBJ2-3; 10 bases match TRBD2. Germline V CDR1 and CDR2: MDHEN, SYDVKM. The CDR3 spans 17 residues. With V trimmed by 5 bases and J by 2 bases, 10 bases remained unmatched. CDR3 DNA: TGTGCCAGCAGTCCTATCGGGCTAGCGGGAGCCACAGATACGCAGTATTTT. Translation gives CASSPIGLAGATDTQYF.

The chain recombines TRBV11-2 with TRBJ2-7; D gene unclear. Per the germline V gene, CDR1 is SGHAT and CDR2 is FQNNGV. There are 14 residues in the CDR3. Trimming took off 5 bases at V and 1 base at J, with 12 bases between the two ends. This CDR3 is CASSPATVSYEQYF. CDR3 DNA: TGTGCCAGCAGCCCCGCTACGGTTTCCTACGAGCAGTACTTC.

The chain recombines TRBV9 with TRBJ2-2; tentatively, D is TRBD1 or TRBD2 (5 bases each). Germline CDR1 reads SGDLS; CDR2 reads YYNGEE. Trimming removed 3 bases at V and 1 base at J, with 13 bases between. There are 16 residues in the CDR3. Here the CDR3 reads CASSARDEQNTGELFF. In DNA form, the CDR3 reads TGTGCCAGCAGCGCCCGGGACGAGCAGAACACCGGGGAGCTGTTTTTT.

The chain employs TRBV28 and TRBJ2-3; D might be TRBD1 (5 bases). V shed 5 bases and J shed 0 bases, with 12 bases lying between them. Germline loops: CDR1 MDHEN, CDR2 SYDVKM. The CDR3 runs to 15 residues. This chain's CDR3 is CASSGHRPSTDTQYF. CDR3 nucleotides: TGTGCCAGCAGTGGACACCGCCCCAGCACAGATACGCAGTATTTT.

V is TRBV4-3 and J is TRBJ2-3, with D uncertain. The germline V and J ends were trimmed by 2 bases and 5 bases, with 8 bases remaining between them. Per the germline V gene, CDR1 is LGHNA and CDR2 is YSLEER. This CDR3 has 13 amino acids. DNA of the CDR3: TGCGCCAGCAGCCAAACACCCGGAGATACGCAGTATTTT. This codes for CASSQTPGDTQYF.